This entry lists 31 T cell receptor beta chains sequenced from one sample in a study of T cell changes during pregnancy in multiple sclerosis. TCRdb's copy holds only in-frame clones and misses some; the assay was immunoSEQ multiplex PCR. This table holds about 59,000 clones, roughly 91% found once. Here the sequenced sample was peripheral blood, taken before pregnancy. The receptors come from a female donor with multiple sclerosis, enrolled in a pregnancy study.

This chain connects TRBV5-1 to TRBJ1-2; no clear D. V lost 0 bases and J 0 bases, leaving 12 bases between the germline ends. Germline V gives CDR1 SGHRS, CDR2 YFSETQ. This CDR3 has 16 amino acids. CDR3 nucleotides: TGCGCCAGCAGCTTGGTTACGGGGTCAGCTAACTATGGCTACACCTTC. Translated: CASSLVTGSANYGYTF. The entire variable domain, with the rest obtained from reference TRBV5-1 and TRBJ1-2, is as follows: KAGVTQTPRYLIKTRGQQVTLSCSPISGHRSVSWYQQTPGQGLQFLFEYFSETQRNKGNFPGRFSGRQFSNSRSEMNVSTLELGDSALYLCASSLVTGSANYGYTFGSGTRLTVV.

The chain recombines TRBV7-2 with TRBJ2-7; D may be TRBD2 (5 bases). Germline CDR1 reads SGHTA; CDR2 reads FQGNSA. The V end was cut by 4 bases, the J end by 10 bases, with 11 bases between. This CDR3 has 11 residues. The CDR3 here is CASSSGLDQYF. CDR3 bases: TGTGCCAGCAGCTCAGGACTCGACCAGTACTTC.

V gene TRBV7-8 combines with J gene TRBJ1-6; a weak D match, TRBD1 (6 bases). Per germline, CDR1 SGHVS and CDR2 FQNEAQ. The V end was cut by 0 bases, the J end by 0 bases, with 12 bases between. The length of the CDR3 is 18 residues. The CDR3, as DNA: TGTGCCAGCAGCTTAGCGCGGCAGGGGAGCTCCTATAATTCACCCCTCCACTTT. This sequence encodes CASSLARQGSSYNSPLHF.

V and J are TRBV19 and TRBJ1-1; D is uncertain. V lost 0 bases to trimming and J lost 1 base, with 9 bases between them. The CDR3 contains 15 residues. Germline values: CDR1 LNHDA, CDR2 SQIVND (reference sequence). The CDR3, as DNA: TGTGCCAGTAGTATAGAAGGGAGGAGGAACACTGAAGCTTTCTTT. Translating gives CASSIEGRRNTEAFF.

The V call is TRBV7-2, the J call TRBJ1-6; a weak D match, TRBD1 (6 bases). V dropped 3 bases and J dropped 5 bases, with 11 bases sitting between them. Germline assignment: CDR1 SGHTA and CDR2 FQGNSA. The CDR3 covers 15 residues. The CDR3 is CASSFNRANNSPLHF. CDR3 in DNA: TGTGCCAGCAGCTTTAACAGGGCAAATAATTCACCCCTCCACTTT.

This chain links TRBV30 with TRBJ1-1; D gene ambiguous. V lost 2 bases to trimming and J lost 3 bases, with 16 bases between them. The V gene's germline CDR1 is GTSNPN and CDR2 SVGIG (reference sequence). This CDR3 region has 15 residues. The CDR3 DNA sequence: TGTGCCTGGAGTCCTACCTCGTACGGGGACACTGAAGCTTTCTTT. Translating it yields CAWSPTSYGDTEAFF. Full variable domain (missing parts from reference TRBV30 and TRBJ1-1): SQTIHQWPATLVQPVGSPLSLECTVEGTSNPNLYWYRQAAGRGLQLLFYSVGIGQISSEVPQNLSASRPQDRQFILSSKKLLLSDSGFYLCAWSPTSYGDTEAFFGQGTRLTVV.

The CDR3 sequence: CASSGHSGGSETQYF. CDR3 nucleotides: TGTGCCAGCAGCGGCCACAGCGGGGGATCTGAGACCCAGTACTTC. The genes are TRBV9 and TRBJ2-5, with 8 bases fitting TRBD2. The CDR3 runs 15 residues. Germline-derived CDR1 and CDR2 are SGDLS and YYNGEE. V lost 3 bases to trimming and J lost 5 bases; unmatched junction nucleotides: 9. The full variable domain, rest sourced from reference TRBV9 and TRBJ2-5, is DSGVTQTPKHLITATGQRVTLRCSPRSGDLSVYWYQQSLDQGLQFLIQYYNGEERAKGNILERFSAQQFPDLHSELNLSSLELGDSALYFCASSGHSGGSETQYFGPGTRLLVL.

The chain combines TRBV7-2 with TRBJ2-7; D is undetermined. The CDR3 is 12 amino acids. CDR1 and CDR2 (germline): SGHTA, FQGNSA. Between the trimmed V and J ends, which lost 3 bases and 6 bases, there was a span of 9 bases. The CDR3 spells CASSFPFLEQYF. DNA for the CDR3: TGTGCCAGCAGCTTTCCGTTCCTCGAGCAGTACTTC.

The V gene is TRBV27, the J gene TRBJ2-2; 9 nucleotides line up with TRBD1. The CDR3 runs 16 residues. Germline CDR1 MNHEY, CDR2 SMNVEV (reference sequence). The trim removed 1 base at V and 3 bases at J, leaving 3 bases unmatched. The CDR3 DNA sequence: TGTGCCAGCAGTTTATGGGACAGGGTGGACACCGGGGAGCTGTTTTTT. Translation gives CASSLWDRVDTGELFF.

For the CDR3, the DNA is TGTGCCAGCGGTGGGGGGCGTCGCGAGCAGTACTTC. Translating it yields CASGGGRREQYF. The chain uses TRBV6-1 and TRBJ2-7, with D possibly called TRBD1 or TRBD2 (6 bases each). Trimming took off 8 bases at V and 6 bases at J, with 14 bases between the two ends. Germline CDR1 reads MNHNS; CDR2 reads SASEGT. The CDR3 is made up of 12 amino acids.

This chain uses TRBV10-3 with TRBJ2-3, with D perhaps TRBD1 (6 bases). CDR3 length equals 16 residues. From germline, CDR1 is ENHRY and CDR2 SYGVKD. Trimming removed 6 bases from V and 6 bases from J, with 22 bases in between. In DNA, the CDR3 is TGTGCCATCAGCGACCAAGGCCAGGGGAGCGAGGATACGCAGTATTTT. It yields the protein CAISDQGQGSEDTQYF.

V and J are TRBV12-5 and TRBJ1-2; TRBD1 might be the D (6 bases). This CDR3 comprises 15 residues. Trimming took 2 bases from V and 6 from J, leaving 16 bases between them. The V gene's germline CDR1 is LGHNT and CDR2 FRNRAP. The CDR3 DNA sequence: TGTGCTAGTGGTTTGCCCCTTAGGACAGAGCATGGCTACACCTTC. Protein: CASGLPLRTEHGYTF.

The sample holds one count of this clone. V is TRBV13 and J is TRBJ1-2; TRBD1 aligns across 7 bases. Germline-derived CDR1 and CDR2 are PRHDT and FYEKMQ (reference sequence). The CDR3 has 17 residues. J lost 2 bases, V lost 0 bases, and 9 bases had no gene match. The CDR3 DNA reads TGTGCCAGCAGCTTAGGTCCAGGGGGAGATGGGAACTATGGCTACACCTTC. Translation gives CASSLGPGGDGNYGYTF. Full variable domain (missing parts from reference TRBV13 and TRBJ1-2): AAGVIQSPRHLIKEKRETATLKCYPIPRHDTVYWYQQGPGQDPQFLISFYEKMQSDKGSIPDRFSAQQFSDYHSELNMSSLELGDSALYFCASSLGPGGDGNYGYTFGSGTRLTVV.

This chain uses TRBV7-8 with TRBJ1-5, with D maybe TRBD1 (5 bases). CDR1 and CDR2 from the germline V gene are SGHVS and FQNEAQ. The CDR3 contains 14 residues. V dropped 1 base and J dropped 8 bases, with 12 bases sitting between them. In nucleotides, the CDR3 is TGTGCCAGCAGCTTAGGGGCAGGGTTGGAGCCCCAGCATTTT. It specifies CASSLGAGLEPQHF.

This clone was detected only a few times. The gene calls are TRBV15 and TRBJ2-3; D is perhaps TRBD1 (5 bases). The CDR3 is made up of 15 amino acids. The ends were cut back, 3 bases at V and 1 base at J, with 11 bases in the middle. Per germline, CDR1 LNHNV and CDR2 YYDKDF (reference sequence). The CDR3 reads CATSRGTGRTDTQYF. CDR3 sequence (DNA): TGTGCCACCAGCAGGGGAACAGGTCGCACAGATACGCAGTATTTT.

The chain combines TRBV12-5 with TRBJ1-6; 8 bases agree with TRBD1. This CDR3 has 19 amino acids. CDR1 and CDR2 (germline): LGHNT, FRNRAP. The V gene end was trimmed by 3 bases and the J gene end by 0 bases; junction bases not matched to a gene: 10. The CDR3 is CASGFTTGGESSYNSPLHF. The CDR3 coding sequence is TGTGCTAGTGGTTTTACAACAGGGGGGGAAAGCTCCTATAATTCACCCCTCCACTTT.

The chain employs TRBV7-2 and TRBJ2-7; TRBD2 is a possible D gene (5 bases). Germline V CDR1 and CDR2: SGHTA, FQGNSA. This CDR3 is built from 13 residues. Trimming shortened V by 4 bases and J by 6 bases, and 13 bases separated the two germline ends. The CDR3 bases are TGTGCCAGCAGCTCCACTTTACGGGGCGAGCAGTACTTC. The encoded protein is CASSSTLRGEQYF.

This rearrangement joins TRBV4-1 to TRBJ2-2; tentative D call: TRBD2 (6 bases). The V end was cut by 1 base, the J end by 6 bases, with 15 bases between. Germline CDR1 is MGHRA and CDR2 is YSYEKL. This CDR3 spans 16 amino acids. In DNA form, the CDR3 reads TGCGCCAGCAGCCAAGGGGGGGAGCAAGGGGCCGGGGAGCTGTTTTTT. Protein product: CASSQGGEQGAGELFF.

The chain has TRBV25-1 and TRBJ1-2; the D gene is possibly TRBD1 (5 bases). Per the germline V gene, CDR1 is MGHDK and CDR2 is SYGVNS. The CDR3 is 11 amino acids. Trimming left V 4 bases short and J 6 bases short, with 6 bases between. The CDR3 DNA follows: TGTGCCAGCAGTGGGGGCCATGGCTACACCTTC. It yields the protein CASSGGHGYTF.

This clone was observed a single time. This chain links TRBV4-3 with TRBJ2-1, with TRBD2 identical over 11 bases. Germline V gene lookup returns CDR1 LGHNA and CDR2 YSLEER. The CDR3 length is 17 residues. V was clipped by 3 bases and J by 8 bases; unmatched bases: 12. CDR3 coding DNA: TGCGCCAGCAGCCAGAAAATAGCGGGGGGGCCGGGGGATGAGCAGTTCTTC. Its translation: CASSQKIAGGPGDEQFF.

The chain combines TRBV6-6 with TRBJ2-5, with 9 nucleotides matching TRBD2. V trimming: 2 bases; J trimming: 0 bases; junction bases outside the gene matches: 4. Germline V gene sequence: CDR1 MNHNY, CDR2 SVGAGI (reference sequence). The length of the CDR3 is 16 residues. The CDR3 coding sequence is TGTGCCAGCAGTTACCCCCCTAGCGGGGACCAAGAGACCCAGTACTTC. Its translation is CASSYPPSGDQETQYF.

The chain is built from TRBV5-6 and TRBJ1-1; TRBD1 agrees at 7 bases. The germline CDR1 and CDR2 sequences are SGHDT and YYEEEE. This CDR3 spans 12 amino acids. V shed 6 bases and J 13 bases; nucleotides not matched to a gene: 12. The CDR3 region is CASTWGQGEFFF. For the CDR3, the DNA is TGTGCCAGCACCTGGGGGCAGGGGGAATTTTTCTTT.

The rearrangement joins TRBV27 to TRBJ1-1; no reliable D call. Germline CDR1 MNHEY, CDR2 SMNVEV (reference sequence). V lost 0 bases and J 5 bases, leaving 13 bases between the germline ends. This CDR3 has 15 amino acids. Here the CDR3 DNA reads TGTGCCAGCAGTTTATCCCCTATCCCGAGTACTGAAGCTTTCTTT. It yields the protein CASSLSPIPSTEAFF.

This clone showed up just a few times. At the DNA level, this CDR3 is encoded by other sequences in the same sample as well. The CDR3 DNA sequence: TGTGCCTGCCGCGGGAGGGACTATGAAGCTTTCTTT. It yields the protein CACRGRDYEAFF. The V and J genes are TRBV30 and TRBJ1-1; possibly TRBD1 for D (5 bases). V dropped 6 bases and J dropped 7 bases, with 15 bases sitting between them. Per germline, CDR1 GTSNPN and CDR2 SVGIG (reference sequence). The CDR3 has 12 residues.

The chain carries TRBV29-1 and TRBJ2-3; a possible D gene is TRBD2 (7 bases). The V end was cut by 0 bases, the J end by 0 bases, with 16 bases between. This CDR3 is 17 amino acids long. Germline assignment: CDR1 SQVTM and CDR2 ANQGSEA. The CDR3 region has the DNA TGCAGCGTTGAAGAGGCGGGGGCCAGGGGAAGCACAGATACGCAGTATTTT. Translation gives CSVEEAGARGSTDTQYF.

J is TRBJ2-5 and V is TRBV10-3; possibly TRBD2 for D (6 bases). The germline V gene encodes CDR1 ENHRY and CDR2 SYGVKD. The V gene lost 3 bases and the J gene lost 7 bases, with 15 bases spanning the gap. This CDR3 comprises 14 residues. The CDR3 protein is CAISDPTSIGTQYF. DNA for the CDR3: TGTGCCATCAGTGACCCGACTAGTATTGGGACCCAGTACTTC.

The V and J genes are TRBV18 and TRBJ2-1, with TRBD2 matching over 8 bases. The CDR3 consists of 13 residues. The V segment lost 8 bases and the J segment 3 bases; nucleotides outside the gene matches: 3. Germline CDR1 KGHSH, CDR2 LQKENI. CDR3 sequence reads: CASTAGVYNEQFF. In DNA form, the CDR3 reads TGTGCCAGCACAGCGGGGGTCTACAATGAGCAGTTCTTC.

The chain combines TRBV7-2 with TRBJ2-1; 9 bases map to TRBD2. CDR1 is SGHTA, CDR2 FQGNSA, per germline. Germline trimming cut 3 bases from V and 10 bases from J; bases unmatched to any gene: 7. The CDR3 has 14 amino acids. CDR3 sequence reads: CASSFRGGDLEQFF. In DNA form, the CDR3 reads TGTGCCAGCAGCTTTCGCGGGGGGGATCTCGAGCAGTTCTTC.

The rearrangement joins TRBV7-9 to TRBJ2-4; the D gene is possibly TRBD1 (5 bases). Germline V gene sequence: CDR1 SEHNR, CDR2 FQNEAQ (reference sequence). The CDR3 extends over 16 amino acids. V dropped 2 bases and J dropped 2 bases, with 13 bases sitting between them. CDR3 residues: CASSLRAGRSKNIQYF. The CDR3 DNA follows: TGTGCCAGCAGCTTAAGGGCAGGGCGATCCAAAAACATTCAGTACTTC.

The rearrangement uses TRBV19 and TRBJ1-2; D not resolved. Looked up from germline, CDR1 is LNHDA and CDR2 is SQIVND (reference sequence). Trimming cost V 2 bases and J 3 bases, with 19 bases left between them. The CDR3 contains 17 residues. This chain's CDR3 is CASSITILRFSDYGYTF. The CDR3 nucleotides read TGTGCCAGTAGTATAACTATCCTTCGTTTTAGCGACTATGGCTACACCTTC. Drawing the rest from reference TRBV19 and TRBJ1-2, the complete variable domain is DGGITQSPKYLFRKEGQNVTLSCEQNLNHDAMYWYRQDPGQGLRLIYYSQIVNDFQKGDIAEGYSVSREKKESFPLTVTSAQKNPTAFYLCASSITILRFSDYGYTFGSGTRLTVV.

J is TRBJ1-2 and V is TRBV19; the match to TRBD1 covers 7 bases. The V segment lost 5 bases and the J segment 10 bases; nucleotides outside the gene matches: 13. Germline V lookup: CDR1 LNHDA, CDR2 SQIVND (reference sequence). The CDR3 spans 14 residues. The CDR3 is CASSPGTDLGDYTF. For the CDR3, the DNA is TGTGCCAGTAGTCCCGGGACAGACCTTGGGGACTACACCTTC.